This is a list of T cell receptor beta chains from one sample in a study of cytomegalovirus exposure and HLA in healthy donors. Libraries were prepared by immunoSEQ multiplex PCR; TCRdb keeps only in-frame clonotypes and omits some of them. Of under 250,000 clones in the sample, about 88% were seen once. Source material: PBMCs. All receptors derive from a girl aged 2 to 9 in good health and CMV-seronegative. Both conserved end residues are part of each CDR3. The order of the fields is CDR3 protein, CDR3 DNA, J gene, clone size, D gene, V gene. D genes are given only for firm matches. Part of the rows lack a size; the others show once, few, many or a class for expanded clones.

CASRTGVPVRTGELFF	TGTGCCAGTAGGACAGGGGTCCCCGTGAGAACCGGGGAGCTGTTTTTT	TRBJ2-2	few	TRBD1	TRBV19
CSSSLAITGTREQYF	TGTTCCAGCAGCTTAGCAATCACAGGGACCCGCGAGCAGTACTTC	TRBJ2-7	-	-	TRBV7-9
CASSSYLAGGHNEQFF	TGTGCCAGCAGTTCGTATCTAGCGGGGGGCCACAATGAGCAGTTCTTC	TRBJ2-1	once	TRBD2	TRBV6-5
CASSLQGDGYTF	TGTGCCAGCTCTTTACAGGGGGATGGCTACACCTTC	TRBJ1-2	few	TRBD1	TRBV6-1
CASSRGCAISNYGYTF	TGTGCCAGCAGCCGCGGGTGTGCCATTTCTAACTATGGCTACACCTTC	TRBJ1-2	-	-	TRBV21-1
CASSLGTALQYF	TGTGCCAGCAGTTTAGGGACAGCCTTGCAGTACTTC	TRBJ2-7	-	TRBD1	TRBV28
CASSRGPYEQYF	TGTGCCAGCAGCCGCGGGCCCTACGAGCAGTACTTC	TRBJ2-7	-	-	TRBV27
CASSLFPQIETQYF	TGTGCCAGCAGTTTGTTCCCCCAAATTGAGACCCAGTACTTC	TRBJ2-5	once	-	TRBV27
CASSTGAGRGYNEQFF	TGTGCCAGTAGTACCGGGGCGGGTAGGGGGTACAATGAGCAGTTCTTC	TRBJ2-1	-	-	TRBV19
CASSLRGLAGGSGELFF	TGTGCCAGCAGCTTAAGAGGACTAGCGGGGGGAAGCGGGGAGCTGTTTTTT	TRBJ2-2	-	TRBD2	TRBV11-3
CASSDYTSGIYNEQFF	TGCGCCAGCAGTGATTACACTAGCGGGATTTACAATGAGCAGTTCTTC	TRBJ2-1	-	TRBD2	TRBV10-2
CASGLFSGSSPDTQYF	TGTGCTAGTGGTTTGTTTAGCGGGAGTTCCCCAGATACGCAGTATTTT	TRBJ2-3	few	TRBD2	TRBV12-5
CASSLLRLAGGETQYF	TGTGCCAGCAGCCTTCTAAGACTAGCGGGAGGAGAGACCCAGTACTTC	TRBJ2-5	-	TRBD2	TRBV11-1
CASSEDRANTIYF	TGCGCCAGCAGCGAGGACAGGGCAAACACCATATATTTT	TRBJ1-3	-	TRBD1	TRBV4-1
CSAPRGEKLFF	TGCAGTGCTCCCCGAGGTGAAAAACTGTTTTTT	TRBJ1-4	-	-	TRBV20-1
CASSIGASYEQYF	TGTGCCAGTAGTATCGGTGCCTCCTACGAGCAGTACTTC	TRBJ2-7	once	-	TRBV19
CASSFTGPYEQYF	TGTGCCAGCAGCTTTACAGGGCCATACGAGCAGTACTTC	TRBJ2-7	once	-	TRBV7-2
CASSSNREGNTEAFF	TGTGCCAGCAGCTCCAACAGGGAGGGGAACACTGAAGCTTTCTTT	TRBJ1-1	-	-	TRBV7-6
CSVEDPHSGVCEQYF	TGCAGCGTTGAAGATCCCCATAGCGGGGTCTGTGAGCAGTACTTC	TRBJ2-7	-	TRBD2	TRBV29-1
CASSWGQGGSTNEKLFF	TGTGCCAGCAGCTGGGGACAAGGGGGATCAACTAATGAAAAACTGTTTTTT	TRBJ1-4	-	-	TRBV13
CASSTQKETQYF	TGTGCCAGCAGCACACAGAAAGAGACCCAGTACTTC	TRBJ2-5	-	-	TRBV5-4
CASSPKVRGTEAFF	TGTGCCAGCAGTCCAAAAGTGAGGGGGACTGAAGCTTTCTTT	TRBJ1-1	-	-	TRBV6-1